The sequence of this TCR beta chain was determined in a study of technical replicates of blood from several donors. With 4 bases removed from V and 3 bases from J, the gap between germline ends came to 8 bases. From germline, CDR1 is SGHDT and CDR2 YYEEEE. This CDR3 spans 13 amino acids. The data were produced by immunoSEQ multiplex PCR, yet TCRdb's version contains in-frame clones alone and is incomplete. Here the sample spans 75,000 to 95,000 clones, over 80% being singletons. The sample consisted of T cells isolated from PBMCs. This chain links TRBV5-6 with TRBJ1-3; D unresolved. This receptor was identified in a human donor in good health. The CDR3 sequence is CASSPDGGNTIYF. For the CDR3, the DNA is TGTGCCAGCAGCCCAGATGGTGGAAACACCATATATTTT.